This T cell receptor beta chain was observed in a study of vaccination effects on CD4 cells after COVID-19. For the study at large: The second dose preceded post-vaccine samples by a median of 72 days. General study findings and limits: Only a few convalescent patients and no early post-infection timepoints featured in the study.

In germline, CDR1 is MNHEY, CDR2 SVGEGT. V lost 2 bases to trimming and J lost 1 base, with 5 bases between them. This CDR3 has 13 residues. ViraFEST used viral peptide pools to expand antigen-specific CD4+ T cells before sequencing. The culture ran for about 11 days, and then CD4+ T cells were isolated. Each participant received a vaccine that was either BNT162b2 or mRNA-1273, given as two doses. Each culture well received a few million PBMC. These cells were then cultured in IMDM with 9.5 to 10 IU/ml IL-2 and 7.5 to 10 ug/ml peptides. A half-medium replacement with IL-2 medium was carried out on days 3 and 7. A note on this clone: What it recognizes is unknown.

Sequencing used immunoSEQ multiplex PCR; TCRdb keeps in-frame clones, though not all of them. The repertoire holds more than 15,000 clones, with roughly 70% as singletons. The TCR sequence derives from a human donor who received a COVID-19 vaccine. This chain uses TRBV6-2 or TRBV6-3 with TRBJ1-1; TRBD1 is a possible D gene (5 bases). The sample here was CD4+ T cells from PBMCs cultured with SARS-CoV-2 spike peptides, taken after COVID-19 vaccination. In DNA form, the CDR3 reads TGTGCCAGCAGTTACGGGGGGAACACTGAAGCTTTCTTT. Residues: CASSYGGNTEAFF.